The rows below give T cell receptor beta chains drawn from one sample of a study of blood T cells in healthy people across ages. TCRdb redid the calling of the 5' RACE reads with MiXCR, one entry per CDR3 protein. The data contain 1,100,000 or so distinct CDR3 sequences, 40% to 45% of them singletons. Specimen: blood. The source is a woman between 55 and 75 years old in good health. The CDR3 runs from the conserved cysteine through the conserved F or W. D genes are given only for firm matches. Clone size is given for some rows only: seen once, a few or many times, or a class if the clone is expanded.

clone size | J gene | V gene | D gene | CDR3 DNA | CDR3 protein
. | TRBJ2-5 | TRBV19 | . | TGTGCCAGTAGTATGGGGAAGTACCAAGAGACCCAGTACTTC | CASSMGKYQETQYF
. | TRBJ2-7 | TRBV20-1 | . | TGCAGTGCTAGCGTGGCAGAAACCTACGAGCAGTACTTC | CSASVAETYEQYF
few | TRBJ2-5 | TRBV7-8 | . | TGTGCCAGCAGCCAGCAGGATCAAGAGACCCAGTACTTC | CASSQQDQETQYF
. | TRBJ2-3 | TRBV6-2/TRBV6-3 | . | TGTGCCAGCAGTTACCCAATCCGGGCCGATACGCAGTATTTT | CASSYPIRADTQYF
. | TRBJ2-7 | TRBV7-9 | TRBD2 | TGTGCCATCTTAGCGGGACCTCCCTACGAGCAGTACTTC | CAILAGPPYEQYF
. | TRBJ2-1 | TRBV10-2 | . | TGCGCCAGCACCGGGCACAATGAGCAGTTCTTC | CASTGHNEQFF
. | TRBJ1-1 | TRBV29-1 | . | TGCAGCGGCGAGCAGGGAATGGGGAACACTGAAGCTTTCTTT | CSGEQGMGNTEAFF
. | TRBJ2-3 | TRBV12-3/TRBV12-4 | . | TGTGCCAGCAGTTTAGAACCGGGCCGAGAGAGCGCAGATACGCAGTATTTT | CASSLEPGRESADTQYF
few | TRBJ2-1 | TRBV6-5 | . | TGTGCCAGCGGGCAACGGGGTCTCTCCTACAATGAGCAGTTCTTC | CASGQRGLSYNEQFF
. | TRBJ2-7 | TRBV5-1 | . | TGCGCCAGCAGCCCCACCCAGGGGCGAGCCTACGAGCAGTACTTC | CASSPTQGRAYEQYF
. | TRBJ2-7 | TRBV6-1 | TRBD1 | TGTGCCAGCAGTCCTACCGGGACAGGGGCCGACGAGCAGTACTTC | CASSPTGTGADEQYF
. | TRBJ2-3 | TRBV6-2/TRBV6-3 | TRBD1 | TGTGCCAGCAGGGACAGGGGGCCTATCGCAGATACGCAGTATTTT | CASRDRGPIADTQYF
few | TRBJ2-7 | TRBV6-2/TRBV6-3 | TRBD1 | TGTGCCAGCAGTCCCCGGGACAGGGATTCCCGCGAGCAGTACTTC | CASSPRDRDSREQYF
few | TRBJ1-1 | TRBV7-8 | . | TGTGCCAGCAGCTTAGCGTCCAGGGTTGAAAGGCGGTTGAACACTGAAGCTTTCTTT | CASSLASRVERRLNTEAFF
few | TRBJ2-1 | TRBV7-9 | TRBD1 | TGTGCCAGCTCGGGACAGGGGGAAGTCGCTAACAATGAGCAGTTCTTC | CASSGQGEVANNEQFF
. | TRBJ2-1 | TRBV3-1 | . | TGTGCCAGCAGCCAAGTCCAACGAAATACCTTTTGGGGAAATGAGCAGTTCTTC | CASSQVQRNTFWGNEQFF
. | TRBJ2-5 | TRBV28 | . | TGTGCCAGCAGTTTAGGGTATTACGGCCAAGAGACCCAGTACTTC | CASSLGYYGQETQYF
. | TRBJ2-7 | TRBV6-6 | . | TGTGCCAGCAGTTACTCGAACCCCGAGCAGTACTTC | CASSYSNPEQYF
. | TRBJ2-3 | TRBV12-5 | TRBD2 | TGTGCTAGTGGTTTGATTATCCTAGCGGGACAAGATACGCAGTATTTT | CASGLIILAGQDTQYF
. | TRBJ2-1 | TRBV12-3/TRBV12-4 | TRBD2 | TGTGCCAGCAGTCAAGCGGGAGGGCCCTATAGGAATGAGCAGTTCTTC | CASSQAGGPYRNEQFF
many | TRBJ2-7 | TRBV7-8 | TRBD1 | TGTGCCAGCAGCTTACAGGGACAGGGGAGGTACGAGCAGTACTTC | CASSLQGQGRYEQYF
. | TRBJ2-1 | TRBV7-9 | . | TGTGCCAGCAGTTTCGGGCGGGCAGGGGGGCGCAATGAGCAGTTCTTC | CASSFGRAGGRNEQFF
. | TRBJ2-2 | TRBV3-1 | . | TGTGCCAGCAGCCAAGATCCCACCGGGGAGCTGTTTTTT | CASSQDPTGELFF
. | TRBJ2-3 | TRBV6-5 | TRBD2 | TGTGCCAGCAGGACTAGCGGGGCCCCGGATACGCAGTATTTT | CASRTSGAPDTQYF
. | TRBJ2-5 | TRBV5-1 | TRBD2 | TGCGCCAGCAGCTTGCAGGGACTAGCGGGAGGAGAGACCCAGTACTTC | CASSLQGLAGGETQYF
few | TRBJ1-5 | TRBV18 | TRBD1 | TGTGCCAGCTCAACCGGGACAGGGTCTAATCAGCCCCAGCATTTT | CASSTGTGSNQPQHF
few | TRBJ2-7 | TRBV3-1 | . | TGTGCCAGCAGCCAAGCCTTGGTTGAAACCTACGAGCAGTACTTC | CASSQALVETYEQYF
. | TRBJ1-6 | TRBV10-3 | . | TGTGCCATCAGTGAGCCTCTTTCACCCCTCCACTTT | CAISEPLSPLHF
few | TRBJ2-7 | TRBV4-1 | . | TGCGCCAGCAGCCAAGATCAAGGTACCTACGAGCAGTACTTC | CASSQDQGTYEQYF
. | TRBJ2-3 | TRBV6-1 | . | TGTGCCAGCAGTGCAAGTTGGGGCGTCACAGATACGCAGTATTTT | CASSASWGVTDTQYF
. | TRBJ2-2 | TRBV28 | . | TGTGCCAGCCAAGGGGACACCGGGGAGCTGTTTTTT | CASQGDTGELFF
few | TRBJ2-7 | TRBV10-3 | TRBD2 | TGTGCCATCATCCCGACTAGCGACTCCTACGAGCAGTACTTC | CAIIPTSDSYEQYF
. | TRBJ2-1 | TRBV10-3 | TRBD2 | TGTGCCATAGGGCTGTGGCGGGAGGGCCGTGGTGAGCAGTTCTTC | CAIGLWREGRGEQFF
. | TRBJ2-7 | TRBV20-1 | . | TGCAGTGCTAGAGATTTCGCCAGCACGACAGGCGAGCAGTACTTC | CSARDFASTTGEQYF
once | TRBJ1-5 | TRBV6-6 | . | TGTGCCAGCAGTTACTCCAGGGTTTTAGGTCAGCCCCAGCATTTT | CASSYSRVLGQPQHF
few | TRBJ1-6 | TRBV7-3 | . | TGTGCCAGCAGCTTGGGGACACAAAATTCACCCCTCCACTTT | CASSLGTQNSPLHF
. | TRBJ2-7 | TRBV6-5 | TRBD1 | TGTGCCAGCAGTTACGGGGTGCACAGGGGGCTCTACGAGCAGTACTTC | CASSYGVHRGLYEQYF
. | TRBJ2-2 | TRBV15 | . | TGTGCCACCACAGGAGCATACACCGGGGAGCTGTTTTTT | CATTGAYTGELFF
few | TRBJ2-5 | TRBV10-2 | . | TGCGCCAGCACTCCCCGCTGGCGAGAGACCCAGTACTTC | CASTPRWRETQYF
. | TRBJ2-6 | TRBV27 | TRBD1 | TGTGCCAGCAGTCCCTCAGGGACAGGAAACTCTGGGGCCAACGTCCTGACTTTC | CASSPSGTGNSGANVLTF
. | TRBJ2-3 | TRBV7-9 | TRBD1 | TGTGCCAGCAGCTTGGCTTTTCGTTCCACATCCACAGGGGCAGATACGCAGTATTTT | CASSLAFRSTSTGADTQYF
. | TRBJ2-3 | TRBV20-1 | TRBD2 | TGCAGTGCTCTTGTAAGCGGGACGGGAAAAGATACGCAGTATTTT | CSALVSGTGKDTQYF